This passage covers 27 T cell receptor beta chains from one sample sequenced in a study of cytomegalovirus exposure and HLA in healthy donors (TCRdb year 2017). The library was generated by the immunoSEQ multiplex PCR assay. For the multiplex PCR, a mixture combining 60 forward primers for TCR Vbeta segments and 13 reverse primers for TCR Jbeta segments was used. TCRdb limited this immuneACCESS table to in-frame rearrangements with V and J called. A share of clones is missing; checked studies link under half to unresolved V genes, and the rest is unexplained. This sample is represented by some 200,000 clones; 75% to 85% of them were singletons. The leading ten clones occupy 6% to 8% of the sample. Sequenced material: PBMCs. Every receptor here comes from a woman between 50 and 59 years old in good health and CMV-seropositive.

This clone was picked up one time. The chain recombines TRBV7-2 with TRBJ2-5; 7 bases match TRBD1. Per the germline V gene, CDR1 is SGHTA and CDR2 is FQGNSA. The ends lost 5 bases at V and 8 bases at J; junction bases unmatched: 8. The CDR3 length is 13 residues. As DNA, the CDR3 is TGTGCCAGCAGCCCCCAGGGGGAGCTAACCCAGTACTTC. Translated: CASSPQGELTQYF.

The V gene is TRBV7-7, the J gene TRBJ2-3; tentative D call: TRBD2 (6 bases). CDR1 and CDR2 from the germline V gene are SSHAT and FNYEAQ (reference sequence). V was pared by 5 bases and J by 2 bases, with 17 bases between. This CDR3 is 16 amino acids long. CDR3 coding DNA: TGTGCCAGCAGCCCACACGGTAGCGGCCCCACAGATACGCAGTATTTT. Protein product: CASSPHGSGPTDTQYF. Together with reference TRBV7-7 and TRBJ2-3, the CDR3 gives the full variable domain: GAGVSQSPRYKVTKRGQDVTLRCDPISSHATLYWYQQALGQGPEFLTYFNYEAQPDKSGLPSDRFSAERPEGSISTLTIQRTEQRDSAMYRCASSPHGSGPTDTQYFGPGTRLTVL.

V gene TRBV25-1 combines with J gene TRBJ2-1; tentatively, D is TRBD1 (5 bases). V lost 5 bases and J lost 9, with 14 bases in between. The CDR3 has 13 amino acids. The V gene's germline CDR1 is MGHDK and CDR2 SYGVNS. The chain's CDR3 is CASSPREGGEQFF. The CDR3 DNA reads TGTGCCAGCAGTCCCAGGGAAGGCGGTGAGCAGTTCTTC.

The J gene is TRBJ1-5, the V gene TRBV6-1; 8 bases line up with TRBD1. V shed 4 bases and J 7 bases; nucleotides not matched to a gene: 15. This CDR3 contains 17 residues. Germline V gene data show CDR1 as MNHNS and CDR2 as SASEGT. This CDR3 reads CASSASRQGNIGQPQHF. The CDR3 nucleotides are TGTGCCAGCAGTGCCAGCCGACAGGGGAACATCGGGCAGCCCCAGCATTTT.

The V call is TRBV5-4, the J call TRBJ1-1; no clear D. CDR3 length: 14 amino acids. Germline values: CDR1 SGHNT, CDR2 YYREEE (reference sequence). Trimming took 4 bases from V and 4 from J, leaving 14 bases between them. The CDR3 DNA is TGTGCCAGCAGCCCTGACAAGGCCTCCACTGAAGCTTTCTTT. Protein: CASSPDKASTEAFF.

The chain carries TRBV28 and TRBJ1-1; TRBD1 is a possible D gene (5 bases). The germline V gene has CDR1 MDHEN and CDR2 SYDVKM. This CDR3 contains 15 residues. V lost 8 bases to trimming and J lost 0 bases, with 16 bases between them. The CDR3 region is CASSGGGPMNTEAFF. CDR3 coding DNA: TGTGCCAGCTCCGGCGGGGGACCCATGAACACTGAAGCTTTCTTT. The complete variable domain, with remaining parts taken from reference TRBV28 and TRBJ1-1, reads DVKVTQSSRYLVKRTGEKVFLECVQDMDHENMFWYRQDPGLGLRLIYFSYDVKMKEKGDIPEGYSVSREKKERFSLILESASTNQTSMYLCASSGGGPMNTEAFFGQGTRLTVV.

This chain joins TRBV7-2 and TRBJ2-2, with 8 nucleotides matching TRBD1. Germline V CDR1 and CDR2: SGHTA, FQGNSA. This CDR3 contains 15 residues. The junction had 2 bases not matched to a gene; V was cut back by 1 base and J by 4 bases. This CDR3 is CASSLVQGATGELFF. The CDR3 nucleotides are TGTGCCAGCAGCTTAGTGCAGGGGGCCACCGGGGAGCTGTTTTTT.

As concerns this clone: The junction does not match germline at one end; this may be a read error. The V call is TRBV5-6, the J call TRBJ2-6; tentative D call: TRBD1 (5 bases). This CDR3 spans 15 amino acids. Germline CDR1 is SGHDT and CDR2 is YYEEEE. The CDR3 region is CASSNNTSGANGLTF. CDR3 nucleotide sequence: TGTGCCAGCAGCAATAACACGTCTGGGGCCAACGGCCTGACTTTC.

The chain links TRBV27 to TRBJ1-1; TRBD1 is a possible D gene (6 bases). The CDR3 covers 16 residues. V was pared by 1 base and J by 5 bases, with 17 bases between. Germline V gives CDR1 MNHEY, CDR2 SMNVEV (reference sequence). The CDR3 region has the DNA TGTGCCAGCAGTTTATTACGCGGGGGGGCAGGGACTGAAGCTTTCTTT. Translating it yields CASSLLRGGAGTEAFF.

The count of this clone is one. The V and J genes are TRBV7-9 and TRBJ2-3; D not certain. Germline CDR1 is SEHNR and CDR2 is FQNEAQ (reference sequence). This CDR3 is built from 18 residues. The V gene lost 7 bases and the J gene lost 0 bases, with 23 bases spanning the gap. CDR3 sequence: CASTLRPSILPSTDTQYF. The DNA for the CDR3 is TGTGCCAGCACCCTTCGTCCCAGTATTCTTCCTAGCACAGATACGCAGTATTTT.

The rearrangement joins TRBV19 to TRBJ2-5; D is unresolved. V lost 2 bases to trimming and J lost 2 bases, with 6 bases between them. From germline, CDR1 is LNHDA and CDR2 SQIVND (reference sequence). The length of the CDR3 is 13 residues. The CDR3 sequence is CASSIQTQETQYF. For the CDR3, the DNA is TGTGCCAGTAGTATACAGACTCAAGAGACCCAGTACTTC.

V gene TRBV20-1 combines with J gene TRBJ2-7; D might be TRBD1 (5 bases). V lost 8 bases and J lost 3, with 11 bases in between. Looked up from germline, CDR1 is DFQATT and CDR2 is SNEGSKA (reference sequence). This CDR3 is 11 amino acids long. The CDR3 bases are TGCAGTTCCCAGGGAAGCTACGAGCAGTACTTC. Translated: CSSQGSYEQYF.

This chain connects TRBV23-1 to TRBJ2-5, with a possible D match to TRBD1 (5 bases). Being an ORF, TRBV23-1 has a function that is uncertain. Trimming stripped 2 bases from V and 4 bases from J, with 8 bases between. The CDR3 has 13 residues. The CDR3 here is CASSQRGGETQYF. CDR3 DNA sequence: TGCGCCAGCAGTCAAAGGGGTGGAGAGACCCAGTACTTC.

The chain is built from TRBV10-3 and TRBJ2-7; 14 bases match TRBD2. The CDR3 runs to 15 residues. From germline, CDR1 is ENHRY and CDR2 SYGVKD. V lost 7 bases, J lost 6 bases, and 8 bases stayed unmatched. This CDR3 is CAITPGLAGAGEQYF. CDR3 bases: TGTGCCATCACCCCGGGACTAGCGGGAGCCGGCGAGCAGTACTTC.

The V gene is TRBV7-3, the J gene TRBJ2-5; maybe TRBD2 (6 bases). The ends were cut back, 5 bases at V and 5 bases at J, with 12 bases in the middle. The germline CDR1 and CDR2 sequences are SGHTA and FQGTGA. The CDR3 contains 13 residues. As DNA, the CDR3 is TGTGCCAGCAGCCCTCAACGGGGGGAGACCCAGTACTTC. This codes for CASSPQRGETQYF.

This chain joins TRBV10-3 and TRBJ1-2; 8 nucleotides align to TRBD1. The CDR3 is 15 amino acids. Germline V gene lookup returns CDR1 ENHRY and CDR2 SYGVKD. V gave up 4 bases and J gave up 2 bases; unmatched junction bases: 6. The CDR3 DNA sequence: TGTGCCATCAGTGCCTCAGGGGGCCAAAACTATGGCTACACCTTC. Translated: CAISASGGQNYGYTF.

This chain joins TRBV5-1 and TRBJ2-7, with TRBD2 identical over 10 bases. Per the germline V gene, CDR1 is SGHRS and CDR2 is YFSETQ. The ends lost 1 base at V and 2 bases at J; junction bases unmatched: 12. The CDR3 runs to 18 residues. The CDR3 DNA is TGCGCCAGCAGCTTGAGAGGACTAGCGGAAATTGTGACCTACGAGCAGTACTTC. This sequence encodes CASSLRGLAEIVTYEQYF.

V is TRBV5-6 and J is TRBJ2-4; D is possibly TRBD1 (5 bases). CDR1 and CDR2 (germline): SGHDT, YYEEEE. This CDR3 contains 14 residues. Trimming took off 4 bases at V and 8 bases at J, with 16 bases between the two ends. CDR3 sequence: CASSDTGISDIQYF. In DNA form, the CDR3 reads TGTGCCAGCAGCGATACAGGTATATCCGACATTCAGTACTTC.

In this sample, this clone turned up once. The chain employs TRBV27 and TRBJ1-1, with D tentatively TRBD1 (6 bases). With 5 bases removed from V and 0 bases from J, the gap between germline ends came to 10 bases. The V gene's germline CDR1 is MNHEY and CDR2 SMNVEV (reference sequence). The CDR3 spans 14 residues. Here the CDR3 DNA reads TGTGCCAGCAGTACCCCAGGGGTGAACACTGAAGCTTTCTTT. It specifies CASSTPGVNTEAFF.

The chain couples TRBV5-5 to TRBJ2-1; tentatively, D is TRBD2 (7 bases). Germline V lookup: CDR1 SGHKS, CDR2 YYEKEE (reference sequence). The CDR3 spans 17 residues. The V and J ends lost 0 bases and 10 bases respectively, with 23 bases between them. CDR3 sequence reads: CASSLALSGQGGLEQFF. The CDR3 coding sequence is TGTGCCAGCAGCTTGGCCCTTAGCGGGCAAGGGGGTTTGGAGCAGTTCTTC.

J is TRBJ1-2 and V is TRBV7-9; a weak D match, TRBD1 (5 bases). Germline CDR1 and CDR2: SEHNR and FQNEAQ (reference sequence). This CDR3 is built from 13 residues. The V end was cut by 2 bases, the J end by 4 bases, with 8 bases between. The CDR3 bases are TGTGCCAGCAGCTTACCCGGGGGCTATGGCTACACCTTC. This translates into CASSLPGGYGYTF.

The chain joins TRBV7-9 to TRBJ2-3; no reliable D call. The V gene lost 1 base and the J gene lost 2 bases, with 13 bases spanning the gap. Germline V gene lookup returns CDR1 SEHNR and CDR2 FQNEAQ (reference sequence). The CDR3 is 16 amino acids. For the CDR3, the DNA is TGTGCCAGCAGCTTAGGGTTTGCGCCTAACACAGATACGCAGTATTTT. This encodes CASSLGFAPNTDTQYF.

This clone was recorded once. This chain joins TRBV7-2 and TRBJ2-2; 8 bases are a match to TRBD2. The CDR3 runs 14 residues. The ends lost 5 bases at V and 4 bases at J; junction bases unmatched: 3. Germline V gene sequence: CDR1 SGHTA, CDR2 FQGNSA. CDR3 sequence reads: CASSHGGGTGELFF. DNA for the CDR3: TGTGCCAGCAGCCACGGGGGGGGCACCGGGGAGCTGTTTTTT.

This clone appeared a few times. The chain has TRBV4-2 and TRBJ1-5; D possibly corresponds to TRBD1 (5 bases). V was cut by 1 base and J by 5 bases, with 9 bases left in between. Germline CDR1 LGHNA, CDR2 YNFKEQ. The CDR3 sequence is 14 residues long. The CDR3 DNA reads as TGTGCCAGCAGCCAAGGACAGTGGGATCAGCCCCAGCATTTT. Translated, it gives CASSQGQWDQPQHF.

This clone showed up just once. This sequence joins TRBV29-1 and TRBJ1-1; the match to TRBD1 covers 11 bases. Germline V gene sequence: CDR1 SQVTM, CDR2 ANQGSEA. The ends lost 1 base at V and 7 bases at J; junction bases unmatched: 8. CDR3 length equals 15 residues. CDR3 amino acids: CSVEGRDRGSIEAFF. The CDR3 nucleotides are TGCAGCGTTGAAGGCCGGGACAGGGGGTCGATTGAAGCTTTCTTT.

Points on this clone: The same CDR3 arises from other DNA sequences in this sample as well. This chain links TRBV20-1 with TRBJ2-7; 8 nucleotides align to TRBD1. V shed 6 bases and J 4 bases; nucleotides not matched to a gene: 2. This CDR3 region has 11 residues. Looked up from germline, CDR1 is DFQATT and CDR2 is SNEGSKA (reference sequence). This chain's CDR3 is CSATGGYEQYF. The CDR3 region has the DNA TGCAGTGCCACAGGGGGTTACGAGCAGTACTTC.

The chain has TRBV28 and TRBJ1-3; D unresolved. This CDR3 comprises 16 residues. Trimming took 3 bases from V and 0 from J, leaving 12 bases between them. CDR1 and CDR2 from the germline V gene are MDHEN and SYDVKM. The CDR3 DNA sequence: TGTGCCAGCAGTTTGGCAGCATGGAGCTCTGGAAACACCATATATTTT. Protein sequence: CASSLAAWSSGNTIYF.